The clone carrying this T cell receptor (beta chain) showed up just a few times. Its target is not known. TCRdb reprocessed the 5' RACE reads via MiXCR and lists one record per CDR3 protein. This table holds fewer than 250,000 distinct CDR3 sequences, roughly a tenth found once. The CDR3 is 14 residues long. The germline V gene has CDR1 DFQATT and CDR2 SNEGSKA (reference sequence). J was trimmed by 9 bases and V by 3 bases; bases with no gene match: 10. The sample belongs to a study of identical twins. Overall study findings and caveats: Cord blood's abundant beta clonotypes had fewer insertions, unlike memory repertoires.

The sequence was collected from a woman aged 18-29 years in good health. The specimen sequenced was memory (CD45RO+) T cells sorted from blood. This chain uses TRBV20-1 with TRBJ2-3; 9 nucleotides align to TRBD2. CDR3: CSARNSGGTGTQYF. As DNA, the CDR3 is TGCAGTGCTAGGAATAGCGGGGGTACAGGGACGCAGTATTTT.